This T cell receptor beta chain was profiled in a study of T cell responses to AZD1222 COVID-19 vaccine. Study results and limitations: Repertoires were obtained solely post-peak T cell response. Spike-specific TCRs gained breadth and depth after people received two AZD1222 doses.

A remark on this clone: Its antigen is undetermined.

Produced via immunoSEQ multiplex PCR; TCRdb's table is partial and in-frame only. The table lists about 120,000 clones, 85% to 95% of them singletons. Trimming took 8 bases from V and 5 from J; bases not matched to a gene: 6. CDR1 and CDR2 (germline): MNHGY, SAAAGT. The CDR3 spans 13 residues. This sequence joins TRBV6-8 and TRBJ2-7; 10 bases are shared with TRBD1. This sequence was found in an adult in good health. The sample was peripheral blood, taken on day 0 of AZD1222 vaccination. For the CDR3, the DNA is TGTGCCAGCCCTGACAGGGGGCCTCACGAGCAGTACTTC. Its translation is CASPDRGPHEQYF.